This T cell receptor (beta chain) was documented in a study of OX40 agonist ivuxolimab in advanced cancers. Study context: The dose-escalation group included hepatocellular carcinoma, melanoma, renal cell carcinoma and head and neck cancer. General observations from the study: Blood T cells, both CD4+ and CD8+, expanded clonally by week 6 at 0.1 to 3.0 mg/kg.

With autoimmune disease history or systemic immunosuppression, patients were excluded. At cycle 4 day 1, cycle 7 day 1, and baseline, blood was sampled. The protocol was immunoSEQ multiplex PCR, while the TCRdb copy is restricted to in-frame clones and leaves out a portion. The sample shows over 55,000 clones, roughly 90% of them seen only once. This clone has only one observation. Its specificity is unknown. The CDR3 runs to 15 residues. Germline CDR1 reads MDHEN; CDR2 reads SYDVKM. The germline V and J ends were trimmed by 4 bases and 1 base, with 10 bases remaining between them. This material consisted of CD4+ or CD8+ T cells sorted from blood, taken in a trial of the OX40 agonist ivuxolimab. The sequence was collected from an adult with an advanced solid tumor such as melanoma, head and neck, liver or kidney cancer. V and J are TRBV28 and TRBJ2-2; D call uncertain. For the CDR3, the DNA is TGTGCCAGCAGTTACTCCCACAAGAACACCGGGGAGCTGTTTTTT. Protein product: CASSYSHKNTGELFF. The whole variable domain, remainder taken from reference TRBV28 and TRBJ2-2, is DVKVTQSSRYLVKRTGEKVFLECVQDMDHENMFWYRQDPGLGLRLIYFSYDVKMKEKGDIPEGYSVSREKKERFSLILESASTNQTSMYLCASSYSHKNTGELFFGEGSRLTVL.